The clone carrying this T cell receptor beta chain has just a few counts. The record originates from a study of blood T cell repertoires in COVID-19. CDR1 and CDR2 from the germline V gene are LGHDT and YNNKEL (reference sequence). The length of the CDR3 is 16 residues. V was clipped by 1 base and J by 3 bases; unmatched bases: 9. Authors' data handling: Amplification with reference gene primers provided the estimates of nucleated cell counts. Measured with immunoSEQ multiplex PCR; TCRdb has only the in-frame clones, and not every one. V, J and clone size reflect that table, while D and trimming were determined from the DNA. The profile covers approximately 160,000 clones, with around 84% appearing a single time and about 7.8% taken by the ten largest.

This rearrangement joins TRBV3-1 (or the pseudogene TRBV3-2) to TRBJ2-7; TRBD2 matches at 7 bases. What was sequenced was peripheral blood. This sequence was found in a woman between 50 and 59 years old in a cohort sampled during active or convalescent COVID-19. The CDR3 nucleotides read TGTGCCAGCAGCCAAGGCTTGCCTAGCGGTGGCTACGAGCAGTACTTC. Translating gives CASSQGLPSGGYEQYF.